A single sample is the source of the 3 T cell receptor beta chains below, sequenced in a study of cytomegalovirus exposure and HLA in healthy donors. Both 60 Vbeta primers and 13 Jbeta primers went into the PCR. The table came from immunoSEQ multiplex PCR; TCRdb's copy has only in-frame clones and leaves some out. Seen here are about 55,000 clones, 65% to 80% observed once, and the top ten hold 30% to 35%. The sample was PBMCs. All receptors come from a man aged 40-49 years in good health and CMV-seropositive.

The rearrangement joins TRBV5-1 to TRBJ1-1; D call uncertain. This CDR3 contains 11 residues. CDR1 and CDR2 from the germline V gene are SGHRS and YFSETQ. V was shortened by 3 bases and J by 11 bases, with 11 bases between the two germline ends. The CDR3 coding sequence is TGCGCCAGCAGCTCAATCGGTCGGGCTTTCTTT. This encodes CASSSIGRAFF.

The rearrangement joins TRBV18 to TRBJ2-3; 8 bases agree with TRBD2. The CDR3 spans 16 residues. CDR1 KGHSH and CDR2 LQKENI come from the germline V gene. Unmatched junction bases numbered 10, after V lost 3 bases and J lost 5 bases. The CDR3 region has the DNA TGTGCCAGCTCACCGATAGCGGGGACCCGCGGAGATACGCAGTATTTT. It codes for CASSPIAGTRGDTQYF.

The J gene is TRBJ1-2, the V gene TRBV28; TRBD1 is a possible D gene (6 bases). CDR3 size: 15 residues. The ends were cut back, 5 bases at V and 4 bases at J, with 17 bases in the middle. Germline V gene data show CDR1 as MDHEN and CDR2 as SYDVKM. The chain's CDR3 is CASSMPPGQSYGYTF. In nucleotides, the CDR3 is TGTGCCAGCAGTATGCCCCCTGGACAGAGCTATGGCTACACCTTC.